This T cell receptor beta chain was sequenced during a study of cytomegalovirus exposure and HLA in healthy donors. Study findings and constraints: HLA alleles showed associations with around 15,000 TCR beta sequences in a later analysis, at a 0.05 false discovery rate. 87-base-pair reads could not separate some V segments, including TRBV6-2 and TRBV6-3.

Unmatched junction bases numbered 2, after V lost 2 bases and J lost 4 bases. The CDR3 has 14 amino acids. The germline CDR1 and CDR2 sequences are MNHEY and SMNVEV (reference sequence). As concerns this clone: No antigen is known for it.

The PCR employed 60 Vbeta primers together with 13 Jbeta primers. The table came from immunoSEQ multiplex PCR; TCRdb's copy has only in-frame clones and leaves some out. The table lists under 200,000 clones, 80% to 90% of them singletons, with approximately 7% in the top ten. This TCR was sampled from a woman in her twenties or thirties in good health and CMV-seropositive. Sequenced material: PBMCs. This sequence joins TRBV27 and TRBJ1-2; 9 bases agree with TRBD1. CDR3 DNA: TGTGCCAGCAGTTTAAGGACAGGGGCCTATGGCTACACCTTC. Encoded protein: CASSLRTGAYGYTF.